A few counts support the clone carrying this T cell receptor (beta chain). Its antigen is as yet unknown. The germline gives CDR1 MNHEY, CDR2 SVGAGI. V was clipped by 6 bases and J by 5 bases; unmatched bases: 5. This CDR3 spans 13 amino acids. Study observations and caveats: The TCR gene usage of tumor memory CD4+ T cells clustered together with blood and lymph node memory CD4+ cells and with lymph node naive CD4+ cells.

TCRdb independently ran MiXCR on the 5' RACE reads; one entry per CDR3 protein. This table has more than 4,500 distinct CDR3 sequences, 55% to 75% appearing once. The sample was naive CD4+ T cells sorted from blood. The subset was: naive CD4+ T cells, CD4+CD45RA+CD25-. The gene calls are TRBV6-5 and TRBJ2-7; 9 bases align to TRBD1. This clonotype was sampled from a female donor with breast cancer. CDR3 region: CASRGTGLNEQYF. In nucleotides, the CDR3 is TGTGCCAGCAGGGGGACAGGGCTCAACGAGCAGTACTTC.